This T cell receptor beta chain came from a study of T cell clonality in common variable immunodeficiency (dated by TCRdb to between 2014 and 2016). Summary of the overall study and its limitations: It was noted by the authors that sequencing of the repertoires of T cell subpopulations would be needed to clarify the cause of the increased clonality in CVID. Correlations between repertoire features and clinical complications were limited by patient heterogeneity within the CVID cohort. Fewer deletions and N-nucleotide insertions were reportedly observed in CVID TCRbeta sequences, and highly modified clones with 13 or more V deletions were reportedly absent from CVID TCRbeta sequences. Healthy controls shared more TCRbeta clones with each other than CVID subjects shared among themselves (p < 0.0001). Despite equal DNA input, controls averaged approximately 84,000 unique sequences per sample versus about 31,547 in CVID samples. Increased TCRbeta clonality was found in CVID subjects compared with healthy controls (t-test p = 0.018), with the increase being most characteristic of about a third of subjects.

Equivalent amounts of genomic DNA from CVID and control samples were used as sequencing input. For every sample, a 60 bp segment covering the rearranged TCRbeta CDR3 region was amplified and then sequenced. The immunoSEQ assay, a bias-corrected multiplex PCR combined with high-throughput sequencing, was used to amplify TCRbeta. Per the authors' processing: Every unique nucleotide sequence was considered a clone and was annotated with V, D and J genes, copy number and frequency. Sequences were labeled productive if in frame, and non-productive if out of frame or containing stop codons. Clonality was calculated from Shannon's entropy as previously described. Mean CDR3 Kyte-Doolittle hydropathy was derived from the predicted amino acid sequences of productive clones. The R hclust function was used to hierarchically cluster scaled V gene usage with Manhattan distance and complete linkage. Sharing of clones by CDR3 amino acid sequence was evaluated by resampling 12 repertoires per group over 100 rounds. The repertoires were searched for around 75 published EBV-specific and around 240 published CMV-specific TCRbeta sequences. A couple of CVID samples yielding fewer than 10,000 sequences were excluded from analysis, leaving approximately 40 CVID repertoires. The table comes from immuneACCESS by way of TCRdb, which keeps in-frame sequences with V and J called. Part of the clones is missing from these tables; in studies checked, under half for an unresolved V gene and the rest for unknown reasons. V and J calls and clone size are given by that table; D and trimming were obtained from the DNA. This sample was tabulated with around 50,000 clones, among which there are no singletons. The ten largest clones add up to about 5% of the sample.

This clone has ten or more counts. The specificity of this receptor is unknown. The read gets to within 3 residues of the CDR3 end, and the germline J gene fills in the rest. Most CVID patients and most healthy controls were of Caucasian heritage. Heparinized peripheral whole blood samples of about 4.5 to 8.5 ml were obtained from each donor. Genomic DNA from adults with common variable immune deficiency (CVID) and from healthy adult controls was used for sequencing of TCRbeta CDR3 repertoires. The control group comprised approximately 22 healthy adult volunteers, some 12 female and about ten male, aged about 20 to 70 years with a mean age of approximately 30. Diluted blood was density-centrifuged over Hypaque 1077 or Ficoll-Paque to isolate peripheral blood mononuclear cells. Genomic DNA was extracted from unsorted mononuclear cells by Qiagen column purification or by a centrifugation-based method.

Compared with germline, V lacks 3 bases and J lacks 5 bases; bases without a gene match: 9. CDR1 and CDR2, looked up from the germline V gene, are MNHNS and SASEGT. From the cysteine up to the phenylalanine, the CDR3 has a length of 15 residues. The DNA covers only part of the CDR3, 36 bases in frame from base 1. The rearrangement combines TRBV6-1 with TRBJ2-5; a stretch of 7 junction bases matches TRBD2. The source is a person between 18 and 70 years old in good health. Specimen: peripheral blood mononuclear cells. The CDR3 DNA, read in part, is TGTGCCAGCAGTGATTTCGCGGGAGAGCATGAGACC. Its protein product is CASSDFAGEHET. The entire CDR3 is CASSDFAGEHETQYF.